This entry lists 21 T cell receptor beta chains sequenced from one sample in a study of T cells after posttransplantation cyclophosphamide. Assay: immunoSEQ multiplex PCR; the TCRdb copy retains only in-frame clones and omits some. Singletons are absent from the sample, which has over 2,500 clones. Cyclophosphamide on days +3 and +4 followed busulfan-fludarabine conditioning and a marrow graft. This specimen was PBMCs, taken after allogeneic stem cell transplant with posttransplant cyclophosphamide. These receptors originate from a female patient in her forties or fifties who received an allogeneic stem cell transplant from a related donor, was CMV-positive, and had no GVHD. T cells may partly derive from the graft donor.

This clone was picked up many times. J is TRBJ2-5 and V is TRBV18, with D possibly being TRBD1 (5 bases). V lost 3 bases to trimming and J lost 5 bases, with 13 bases between them. Germline V gene data show CDR1 as KGHSH and CDR2 as LQKENI. The CDR3 is made up of 14 amino acids. CDR3 sequence (DNA): TGTGCCAGCTCACCCGACAGTTTCGCGGAGACCCAGTACTTC. It codes for CASSPDSFAETQYF.

The table lists this clone with many counts. The J gene is TRBJ2-7, the V gene TRBV28; unclear D gene. The CDR3 totals 11 residues. Trimming took off 3 bases at V and 3 bases at J, with 3 bases between the two ends. Per germline, CDR1 MDHEN and CDR2 SYDVKM. Here the CDR3 DNA reads TGTGCCAGCAGTTTCATCTACGAGCAGTACTTC. Translated, it gives CASSFIYEQYF.

A few counts support this clone. The V call is TRBV9, the J call TRBJ2-1; TRBD1 aligns across 9 bases. V lost 3 bases to trimming and J lost 4 bases; unmatched junction nucleotides: 5. The germline V gene has CDR1 SGDLS and CDR2 YYNGEE. The CDR3 has 15 residues. The CDR3 DNA sequence: TGTGCCAGCAGCGCGGGACAGGGCCAGTACAATGAGCAGTTCTTC. Translating gives CASSAGQGQYNEQFF.

This clone was recorded many times. The chain uses TRBV5-8 and TRBJ2-3; TRBD2 might be the D (5 bases). Germline V gene lookup returns CDR1 SGHTS and CDR2 YDEGEE. V lost 7 bases to trimming and J lost 8 bases, with 14 bases between them. The CDR3 runs to 12 residues. CDR3 coding DNA: TGTGCCAGCGCGGCCGGCCTAGCTACGCAGTATTTT. This encodes CASAAGLATQYF.

This clone was counted many times. V usage is TRBV30 and J usage is TRBJ1-2, with D perhaps matching TRBD1 (6 bases). The CDR3 has 14 amino acids. Between the trimmed V and J ends, which lost 8 bases and 3 bases, there was a span of 19 bases. Per germline, CDR1 GTSNPN and CDR2 SVGIG (reference sequence). The CDR3, as DNA: TGTGCCGGAACCCCCCGGCCAGGGGACTATGGCTACACCTTC. It yields the protein CAGTPRPGDYGYTF.

This clone counts as medium-sized. The rearrangement links TRBV7-2 to TRBJ1-4, with D maybe TRBD1 (6 bases). The CDR3 is 14 amino acids. CDR1 is SGHTA and CDR2 is FQGNSA in the germline V gene. Trimming shortened V by 2 bases and J by 5 bases, and 9 bases separated the two germline ends. Written as DNA, the CDR3 is TGTGCCAGCAGCTTAATGAGGGGGAATGAAAAACTGTTTTTT. This codes for CASSLMRGNEKLFF.

This clone was found many times. The rearrangement links TRBV27 to TRBJ1-4, with a tentative D call TRBD1 (5 bases). CDR1 and CDR2 (germline): MNHEY, SMNVEV (reference sequence). The ends were cut back, 6 bases at V and 8 bases at J, with 13 bases in the middle. This CDR3 is 13 amino acids long. The CDR3 nucleotides read TGTGCCAGCAGCCTGGGGGGTGGCGAAAAACTGTTTTTT. It is translated as CASSLGGGEKLFF.

This clone ranks as medium-sized (0.01 to 0.1%). This chain uses TRBV18 with TRBJ1-1; perhaps TRBD1 as D (6 bases). V was shortened by 5 bases and J by 10 bases, with 17 bases between the two germline ends. This CDR3 has 13 residues. Germline V gives CDR1 KGHSH, CDR2 LQKENI. CDR3 in DNA: TGTGCCAGCTCATTCGAACAGGGATACGGAGCTTTCTTT. Amino acid sequence: CASSFEQGYGAFF.

This clone was recorded at least ten times. The chain combines TRBV24-1 with TRBJ2-7; TRBD1 agrees at 12 bases. The germline gives CDR1 KGHDR, CDR2 SFDVKD. J lost 1 base, V lost 3 bases, and 9 bases had no gene match. The CDR3 is made up of 18 amino acids. The CDR3 DNA reads as TGTGCCACCAGTGATGGGACAGGGGGCGTTAAAGGTTCCTACGAGCAGTACTTC. Its translation is CATSDGTGGVKGSYEQYF.

This clone is deemed medium-sized. The chain joins TRBV6-5 to TRBJ2-7, with TRBD2 as a possible D gene (5 bases). The germline V gene has CDR1 MNHEY and CDR2 SVGAGI. The V end lost 6 bases, the J end lost 5 bases, and 14 bases lay between the germline ends. The CDR3 is 13 residues long. For the CDR3, the DNA is TGTGCCAGCAGATTCTTGGGAGCGGACGAGCAGTACTTC. This sequence encodes CASRFLGADEQYF.

This clone showed up many times. Here the CDR3 reads CASTQTGQTQHF. Here the CDR3 DNA reads TGTGCCAGCACCCAAACAGGTCAAACCCAGCATTTT. V and J are TRBV6-2 or TRBV6-3 and TRBJ1-5; D possibly corresponds to TRBD1 (5 bases). This CDR3 has 12 amino acids. V was trimmed by 7 bases and J by 11 bases, leaving 15 bases between them. Germline V gene data show CDR1 as MNHEY and CDR2 as SVGEGT.

V and J are TRBV27 and TRBJ2-5; a possible D gene is TRBD2 (5 bases). This CDR3 is 14 amino acids long. The V end was cut by 0 bases, the J end by 5 bases, with 10 bases between. CDR1 MNHEY and CDR2 SMNVEV come from the germline V gene (reference sequence). CDR3 in DNA: TGTGCCAGCAGTTTATCGTTCTCGGGGGAGACCCAGTACTTC. This encodes CASSLSFSGETQYF.

This clone was counted at least ten times. The chain employs TRBV6-5 and TRBJ1-5; D call uncertain. Germline lookup yields CDR1 MNHEY and CDR2 SVGAGI. The CDR3 runs 13 residues. Between the trimmed V and J ends, which lost 3 bases and 3 bases, there was a span of 6 bases. The CDR3 loop reads CASSYTSNQPQHF. The CDR3 DNA is TGTGCCAGCAGTTATACTTCCAATCAGCCCCAGCATTTT.

Judged by abundance, this clone is medium-sized. The chain uses TRBV10-1 and TRBJ1-1, with a tentative D call TRBD1 (5 bases). Trimming stripped 6 bases from V and 0 bases from J, with 8 bases between. The CDR3 is 13 residues long. Germline V CDR1 and CDR2: WNHNN, SYGVQD (reference sequence). The CDR3 DNA follows: TGCGCCAGCAGCAGACAGTTGAACACTGAAGCTTTCTTT. Translated, it gives CASSRQLNTEAFF.

This clone occurred a few times. V is TRBV30 and J is TRBJ2-2, with 8 bases fitting TRBD1. The CDR3 loop spans 17 amino acids. V shed 6 bases, J shed 5 bases, and the junction held 17 bases outside the gene matches. CDR1 and CDR2 from the germline V gene are GTSNPN and SVGIG (reference sequence). CDR3 nucleotides: TGTGCCTGCTATCCGGGACAGGCTTATCTCGGGACCGGGGAGCTGTTTTTT. Encoded protein: CACYPGQAYLGTGELFF.

The chain couples TRBV30 to TRBJ1-2; D ambiguous. From germline, CDR1 is GTSNPN and CDR2 SVGIG (reference sequence). The V end lost 5 bases, the J end lost 7 bases, and 17 bases lay between the germline ends. This CDR3 has 13 amino acids. The CDR3 loop reads CAWPLVAGRGYTF. For the CDR3, the DNA is TGTGCCTGGCCCCTAGTTGCGGGCCGTGGCTACACCTTC.

This clone was seen at least ten times. The CDR3 nucleotides are TGTGCCAGCAGTGGGGGGGGACCCTACGAGCAGTACTTC. It translates to CASSGGGPYEQYF. The rearrangement uses TRBV27 and TRBJ2-7; TRBD2 matches at 7 bases. The CDR3 totals 13 residues. Trimming cost V 5 bases and J 2 bases; bases outside gene matches: 3. Germline V gene data show CDR1 as MNHEY and CDR2 as SMNVEV (reference sequence).

This clone has a count of ten or more. The J gene is TRBJ2-2, the V gene TRBV27; D call uncertain. This CDR3 is built from 14 residues. Germline assignment: CDR1 MNHEY and CDR2 SMNVEV (reference sequence). Between the trimmed V and J ends, which lost 6 bases and 4 bases, there was a span of 12 bases. In DNA form, the CDR3 reads TGTGCCAGCAGGTTTTTTTCGGGCACCGGGGAGCTGTTTTTT. Protein product: CASRFFSGTGELFF.

Many counts were recorded for this clone. The chain has TRBV13 and TRBJ2-3, with 8 bases aligning to TRBD2. The length of the CDR3 is 17 residues. Germline V gene data show CDR1 as PRHDT and CDR2 as FYEKMQ (reference sequence). The J segment lost 0 bases and the V segment lost 0 bases, leaving 5 bases of the junction unmatched. CDR3 nucleotide sequence: TGTGCCAGCAGCTTAGGCGGACGACTAGCGAGCACAGATACGCAGTATTTT. It is translated as CASSLGGRLASTDTQYF.

This clone was seen ten or more times. The chain couples TRBV6-6 to TRBJ2-3; 8 nucleotides align to TRBD1. J gave up 8 bases and V 8 bases, and 15 bases lay outside the gene matches. The CDR3 runs 15 residues. CDR1 MNHNY and CDR2 SVGAGI come from the germline V gene (reference sequence). The CDR3 reads CASPPIPTGVGTQYF. The DNA of the CDR3 is TGTGCCAGCCCTCCAATCCCGACAGGGGTCGGTACGCAGTATTTT.

The table lists this clone with many counts. This chain links TRBV28 with TRBJ1-2; D unclear. This CDR3 has 15 amino acids. CDR1 is MDHEN, CDR2 SYDVKM, per germline. The V end lost 7 bases, the J end lost 4 bases, and 19 bases lay between the germline ends. The CDR3 DNA sequence: TGTGCCAGCATCCAAAGGGCAGGAAAAGGCTATGGCTACACCTTC. It codes for CASIQRAGKGYGYTF.